This TCR beta chain was found in a study of response to subunit inactivated influenza vaccine. Germline CDR1 is LNHNV and CDR2 is YYDKDF (reference sequence). The CDR3 covers 15 residues. About this clonotype itself: At one end the junction does not follow the germline gene, possibly because of a read error.

TCRdb recomputed calls from the RT-PCR reads with MiXCR, one row per CDR3 protein. This repertoire shows approximately 500,000 distinct CDR3 sequences, under 25% found once; its top ten account for around 2.8%. These data are also associated with another study on T cells expressing NK-cell markers. From that second work: 5'RACE template switching with UMIs produced the TCR beta cDNA. Beta-chain profiling covered CD3+CD56+NKG2C+, CD3+CD56+NKG2C- and CD3+CD56-NKG2C+ sorted subsets.

V gene TRBV15 combines with J gene TRBJ1-4, with D unresolved. This clonotype was obtained from a middle-aged man who received an inactivated influenza vaccine. This sample comprised CD4+ T cells sorted from PBMCs, obtained 11 to 12 days after vaccination. As DNA, the CDR3 is TGTGCCACCAGCGGAGATCTATCGGATGTTGAAAAACTGTTTTTT. Amino acid sequence: CATSGDLSDVEKLFF.